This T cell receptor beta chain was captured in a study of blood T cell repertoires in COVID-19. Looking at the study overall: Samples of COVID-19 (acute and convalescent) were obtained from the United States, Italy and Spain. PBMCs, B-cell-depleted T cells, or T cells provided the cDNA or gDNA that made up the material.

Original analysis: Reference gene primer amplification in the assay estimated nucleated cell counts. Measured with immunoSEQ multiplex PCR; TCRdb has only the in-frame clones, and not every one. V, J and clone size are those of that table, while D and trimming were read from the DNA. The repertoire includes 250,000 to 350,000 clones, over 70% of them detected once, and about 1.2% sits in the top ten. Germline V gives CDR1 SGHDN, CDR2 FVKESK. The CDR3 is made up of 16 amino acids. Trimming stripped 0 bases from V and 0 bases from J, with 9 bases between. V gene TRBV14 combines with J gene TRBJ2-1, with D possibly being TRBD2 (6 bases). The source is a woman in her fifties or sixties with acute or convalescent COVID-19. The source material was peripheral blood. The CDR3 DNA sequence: TGTGCCAGCAGCCAAGAAGGAGGGCCCTCCTACAATGAGCAGTTCTTC. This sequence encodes CASSQEGGPSYNEQFF.